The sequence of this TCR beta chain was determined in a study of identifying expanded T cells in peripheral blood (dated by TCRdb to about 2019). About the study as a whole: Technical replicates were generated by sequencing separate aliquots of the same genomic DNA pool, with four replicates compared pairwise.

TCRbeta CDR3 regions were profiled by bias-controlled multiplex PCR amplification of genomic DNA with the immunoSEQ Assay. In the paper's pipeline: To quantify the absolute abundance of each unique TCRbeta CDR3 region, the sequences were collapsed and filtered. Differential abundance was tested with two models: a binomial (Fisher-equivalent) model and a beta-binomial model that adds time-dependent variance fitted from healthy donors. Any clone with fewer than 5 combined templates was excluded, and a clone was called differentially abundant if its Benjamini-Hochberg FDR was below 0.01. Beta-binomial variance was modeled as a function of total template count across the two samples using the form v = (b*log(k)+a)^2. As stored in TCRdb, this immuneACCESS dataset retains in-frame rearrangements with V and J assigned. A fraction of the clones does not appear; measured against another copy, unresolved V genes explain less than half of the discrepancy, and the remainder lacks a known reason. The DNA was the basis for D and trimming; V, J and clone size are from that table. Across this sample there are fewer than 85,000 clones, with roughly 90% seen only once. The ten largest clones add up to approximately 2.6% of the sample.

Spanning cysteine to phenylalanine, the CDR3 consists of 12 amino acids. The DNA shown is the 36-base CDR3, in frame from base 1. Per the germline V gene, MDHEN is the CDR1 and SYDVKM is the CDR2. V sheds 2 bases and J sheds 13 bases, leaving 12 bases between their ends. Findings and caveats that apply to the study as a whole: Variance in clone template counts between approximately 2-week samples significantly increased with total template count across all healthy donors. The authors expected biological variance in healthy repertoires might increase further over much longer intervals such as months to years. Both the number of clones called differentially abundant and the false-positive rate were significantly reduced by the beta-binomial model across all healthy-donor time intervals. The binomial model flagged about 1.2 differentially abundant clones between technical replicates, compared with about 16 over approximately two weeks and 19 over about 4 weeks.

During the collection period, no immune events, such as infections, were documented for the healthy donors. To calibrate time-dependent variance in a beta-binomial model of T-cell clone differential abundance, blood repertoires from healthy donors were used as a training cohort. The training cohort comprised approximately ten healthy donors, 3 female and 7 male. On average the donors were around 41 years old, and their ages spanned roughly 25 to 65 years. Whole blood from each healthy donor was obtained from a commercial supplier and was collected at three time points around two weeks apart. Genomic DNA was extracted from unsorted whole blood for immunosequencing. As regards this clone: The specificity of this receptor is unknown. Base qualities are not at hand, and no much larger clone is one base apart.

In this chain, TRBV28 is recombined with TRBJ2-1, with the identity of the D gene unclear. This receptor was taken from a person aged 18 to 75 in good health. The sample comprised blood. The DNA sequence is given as TGTGCCAGCAGTTTAAATAGTGGCGCACAGTTCTTC. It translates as CASSLNSGAQFF.